The 13 T cell receptor beta chains in this list originate from one sample, sequenced in a study of cytomegalovirus exposure and HLA in healthy donors. Primers: 60 Vbeta forward and 13 Jbeta reverse. Only in-frame clones appear in the TCRdb table, and some are missing; sequencing was by immunoSEQ multiplex PCR. The data contain 100,000 to 150,000 clones, around 72% of them seen just once; the ten biggest clones take up about 1.8%. Sequences were obtained from PBMCs. The receptors were sampled from a woman aged 40 to 50 in good health and CMV-seronegative.

This chain joins TRBV10-3 and TRBJ2-7; D is perhaps TRBD1 (5 bases). V dropped 4 bases and J dropped 3 bases, with 7 bases sitting between them. CDR1 and CDR2 (germline): ENHRY, SYGVKD. The CDR3 covers 12 residues. The CDR3 DNA reads as TGTGCCATCAGTGTCAGGGACTACGAGCAGTACTTC. Protein product: CAISVRDYEQYF.

The genes are TRBV15 and TRBJ1-2, with a possible D match to TRBD1 (5 bases). The germline V gene encodes CDR1 LNHNV and CDR2 YYDKDF (reference sequence). The CDR3 totals 14 residues. Trimming pared 1 base from V and 1 base from J, leaving 7 bases between. Here the CDR3 DNA reads TGTGCCACCAGCAGAGCGGGGGTTAACTATGGCTACACCTTC. Amino acid sequence: CATSRAGVNYGYTF.

This chain links TRBV19 with TRBJ2-3, with 13 bases aligning to TRBD2. Trimming cost V 7 bases and J 5 bases; bases outside gene matches: 6. The CDR3 runs to 15 residues. Germline lookup yields CDR1 LNHDA and CDR2 SQIVND (reference sequence). The CDR3 DNA follows: TGTGCCAGTACCCCAGGACTAGCGGGAGAAGATACGCAGTATTTT. It codes for CASTPGLAGEDTQYF.

The J gene is TRBJ2-3, the V gene TRBV9; a weak D match, TRBD2 (6 bases). The CDR3 consists of 14 residues. Trimming removed 3 bases at V and 5 bases at J, with 13 bases between. Germline CDR1 SGDLS, CDR2 YYNGEE. CDR3 residues: CASSAGVWGDTQYF. The CDR3 region has the DNA TGTGCCAGCAGCGCGGGGGTGTGGGGAGATACGCAGTATTTT.

The chain couples TRBV19 to TRBJ1-5; the match to TRBD1 covers 10 bases. Germline V gives CDR1 LNHDA, CDR2 SQIVND (reference sequence). V trimming: 3 bases; J trimming: 6 bases; junction bases outside the gene matches: 5. The CDR3 totals 15 residues. CDR3 nucleotides: TGTGCCAGTAGTATCAGACAGGGGGCTGGTCAGCCCCAGCATTTT. The encoded protein is CASSIRQGAGQPQHF.

A few counts support this clone. The V gene is TRBV2, the J gene TRBJ1-1; TRBD1 aligns across 7 bases. CDR3 length: 16 amino acids. Germline V CDR1 and CDR2: SNHLY, FYNNEI. Trimming removed 4 bases from V and 1 base from J; junction bases left unmatched: 9. This chain's CDR3 is CASSGRSGTANTEAFF. The CDR3 DNA reads TGTGCCAGCAGTGGTAGATCAGGGACAGCGAACACTGAAGCTTTCTTT.

This clone turned up a few times. The chain couples TRBV2 to TRBJ2-5; TRBD2 matches 8 bases. In germline, CDR1 is SNHLY, CDR2 FYNNEI. The junction had 7 bases not matched to a gene; V was cut back by 6 bases and J by 1 base. CDR3 length: 15 amino acids. The CDR3 protein is CASSPGLVAQETQYF. CDR3 bases: TGTGCCAGCAGCCCGGGACTAGTTGCCCAAGAGACCCAGTACTTC.

The chain combines TRBV18 with TRBJ1-1; D may be TRBD1 (5 bases). V shed 6 bases and J shed 4 bases, with 12 bases lying between them. This CDR3 contains 13 residues. The V gene's germline CDR1 is KGHSH and CDR2 LQKENI. CDR3 region: CASSLGGGTEAFF. As DNA, the CDR3 is TGTGCCAGCTCGCTTGGGGGGGGCACTGAAGCTTTCTTT.

V gene TRBV30 combines with J gene TRBJ2-1, with 11 bases lining up with TRBD2. The CDR3 totals 15 residues. Germline V gene data show CDR1 as GTSNPN and CDR2 as SVGIG (reference sequence). The V gene end was trimmed by 3 bases and the J gene end by 7 bases; junction bases not matched to a gene: 8. In DNA form, the CDR3 reads TGTGCCTGGAGAGCCGGGACTAGCGGCTTGAATGAGCAGTTCTTC. Its protein product is CAWRAGTSGLNEQFF. Looking up the rest from reference TRBV30 and TRBJ2-1 gives the full variable domain: SQTIHQWPATLVQPVGSPLSLECTVEGTSNPNLYWYRQAAGRGLQLLFYSVGIGQISSEVPQNLSASRPQDRQFILSSKKLLLSDSGFYLCAWRAGTSGLNEQFFGPGTRLTVL.

The CDR3 sequence is CASSEGRVQETQYF. CDR3 sequence (DNA): TGTGCCAGCAGTGAAGGCAGGGTCCAAGAGACCCAGTACTTC. This rearrangement joins TRBV2 to TRBJ2-5; a weak D match, TRBD1 (5 bases). The CDR3 runs to 14 residues. Germline V lookup: CDR1 SNHLY, CDR2 FYNNEI. V lost 1 base and J 1 base, leaving 7 bases between the germline ends.

The chain's CDR3 is CASSLLDRGYNSPLHF. In nucleotides, the CDR3 is TGTGCCAGCAGTTTATTAGACAGGGGCTATAATTCACCCCTCCACTTT. The genes are TRBV13 and TRBJ1-6; 8 nucleotides line up with TRBD1. The CDR3 length is 16 residues. V trimming: 6 bases; J trimming: 3 bases; junction bases outside the gene matches: 7. Germline CDR1 reads PRHDT; CDR2 reads FYEKMQ (reference sequence).

Only one count was recorded for this clone. This rearrangement joins TRBV5-6 to TRBJ1-2; TRBD1 aligns across 9 bases. V shed 4 bases and J 9 bases; nucleotides not matched to a gene: 4. Germline lookup yields CDR1 SGHDT and CDR2 YYEEEE. CDR3 length: 12 amino acids. Here the CDR3 reads CASSGTGPRYTF. The CDR3 region has the DNA TGTGCCAGCAGCGGGACAGGGCCCCGCTACACCTTC. The full variable domain, in which reference TRBV5-6 and TRBJ1-2 provide the parts outside the CDR3, is DAGVTQSPTHLIKTRGQQVTLRCSPKSGHDTVSWYQQALGQGPQFIFQYYEEEERQRGNFPDRFSGHQFPNYSSELNVNALLLGDSALYLCASSGTGPRYTFGSGTRLTVV.

As DNA, the CDR3 is TGTGCCAGCAGCCGGGAAGTGTTGGCGGGAGAGCAGTCAGATACGCAGTATTTT. This codes for CASSREVLAGEQSDTQYF. V gene TRBV4-2 combines with J gene TRBJ2-3, with 7 bases identical to TRBD2. Germline CDR1 reads LGHNA; CDR2 reads YNFKEQ. V lost 4 bases and J lost 4; bases outside the gene matches: 17. This CDR3 comprises 18 residues.